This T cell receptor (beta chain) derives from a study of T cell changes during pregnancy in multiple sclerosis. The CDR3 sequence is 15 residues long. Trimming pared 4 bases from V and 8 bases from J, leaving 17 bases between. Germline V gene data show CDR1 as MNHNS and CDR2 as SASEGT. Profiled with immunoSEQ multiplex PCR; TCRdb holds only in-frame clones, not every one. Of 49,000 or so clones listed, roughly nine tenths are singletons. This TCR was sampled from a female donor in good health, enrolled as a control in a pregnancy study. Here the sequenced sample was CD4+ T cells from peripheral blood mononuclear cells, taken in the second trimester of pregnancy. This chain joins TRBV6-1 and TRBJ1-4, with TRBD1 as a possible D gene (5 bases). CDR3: CASSGGAYVIEKLFF. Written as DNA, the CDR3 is TGTGCCAGCAGTGGGGGCGCCTACGTAATAGAAAAACTGTTTTTT.